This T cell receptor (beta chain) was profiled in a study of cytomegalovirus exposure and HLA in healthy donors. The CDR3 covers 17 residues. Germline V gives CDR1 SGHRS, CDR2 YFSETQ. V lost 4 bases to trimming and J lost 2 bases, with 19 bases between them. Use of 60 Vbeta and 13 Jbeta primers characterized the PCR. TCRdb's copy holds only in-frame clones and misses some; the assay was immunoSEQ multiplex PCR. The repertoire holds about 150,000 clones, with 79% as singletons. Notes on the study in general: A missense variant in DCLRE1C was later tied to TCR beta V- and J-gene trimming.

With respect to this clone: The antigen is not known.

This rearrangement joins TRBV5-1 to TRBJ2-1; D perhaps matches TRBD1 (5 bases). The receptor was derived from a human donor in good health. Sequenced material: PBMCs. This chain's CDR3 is CASSPSGNRRAYNEQFF. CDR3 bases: TGCGCCAGCAGCCCGTCTGGGAACAGGCGAGCCTACAATGAGCAGTTCTTC.